There are many counts of the clone carrying this T cell receptor (beta chain). Its antigen is currently unknown. To make TCR beta libraries, researchers used iRepertoire HTBI primers and Arm-PCR of CDR3 regions. TCRdb re-called the multiplex PCR reads with MiXCR, one entry per CDR3 protein. The table shows roughly 360,000 distinct CDR3 sequences, with about 12% occurring only once. Time point defined: newly diagnosed GD, antithyroid drugs for less than 3 months. Scientists built the TCR library using RNA that was extracted from PBMCs. V was clipped by 1 base and J by 6 bases; unmatched bases: 20. CDR1 and CDR2 (germline): SGHAT, FQNNGV. CDR3 length: 20 residues. The data derive from a study of regulatory T cells in long-lasting Graves disease. The overall study: For under 3 months, newly diagnosed Graves' patients had been taking antithyroid drugs.

Whole-study results and caveats: TRBV28, TRBJ1-2 and TRBJ2-5 emerged as the favored segments in persistent disease. Among the persistent patients, 2,500 to 3,000 public clonotypes were shared, more than the roughly 970 shared among new patients.

The same data also went into a second study, on T cells in Graves' hyperthyroidism and ophthalmopathy. That paper notes: Most thyroid clonotypes expanded above 0.001 appeared in blood too.

This receptor was identified in a young woman with Graves disease. This material consisted of peripheral blood mononuclear cells (PBMCs), taken at new diagnosis, from a patient treated with antithyroid drugs. The chain combines TRBV11-2 with TRBJ2-2, with TRBD1 matching over 7 bases. The CDR3 is CASSLGPGPRGQRTAGELFF. CDR3 sequence (DNA): TGTGCCAGCAGCTTAGGGCCGGGACCAAGGGGGCAACGAACTGCCGGGGAGCTGTTTTTT.